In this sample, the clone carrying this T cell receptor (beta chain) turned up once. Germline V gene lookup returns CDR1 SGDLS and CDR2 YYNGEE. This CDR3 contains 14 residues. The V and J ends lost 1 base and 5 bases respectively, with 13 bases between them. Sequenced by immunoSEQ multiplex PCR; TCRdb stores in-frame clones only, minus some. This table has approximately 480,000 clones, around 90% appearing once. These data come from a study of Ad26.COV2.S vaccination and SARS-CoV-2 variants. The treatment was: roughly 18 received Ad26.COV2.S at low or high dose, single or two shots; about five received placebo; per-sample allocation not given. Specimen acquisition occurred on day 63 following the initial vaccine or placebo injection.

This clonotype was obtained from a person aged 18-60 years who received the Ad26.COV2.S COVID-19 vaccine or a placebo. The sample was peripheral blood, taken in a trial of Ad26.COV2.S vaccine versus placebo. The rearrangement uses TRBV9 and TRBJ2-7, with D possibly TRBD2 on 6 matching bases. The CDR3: CASSVTGVNDEQYF. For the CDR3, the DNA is TGTGCCAGCAGCGTAACGGGAGTGAATGACGAGCAGTACTTC.